What follows describes a single T cell receptor beta chain. V shed 6 bases and J 3 bases; nucleotides not matched to a gene: 20. Germline V lookup: CDR1 LGHNT, CDR2 FRNRAP. This CDR3 has 20 residues. The data stem from a study of technical replicates of blood from a handful of donors. The table came from immunoSEQ multiplex PCR; TCRdb's copy has only in-frame clones and leaves some out. The profile covers about 59,000 clones, with approximately 83% appearing a single time and more than 4.5% taken by the ten largest. The chain employs TRBV12-5 and TRBJ1-5; TRBD1 matches at 10 bases. The sequence was obtained from a human donor in good health. Some clones in this sample may be carry-over from other donors' samples. The sample taken for sequencing was PBMCs. CDR3 amino acids: CASGQGDRGTRGLPNQPQHF. For the CDR3, the DNA is TGTGCTAGTGGCCAAGGGGACAGGGGAACTAGAGGGCTGCCCAATCAGCCCCAGCATTTT.